These 29 T cell receptor beta chains originate from one sample sequenced in a study of blood T cell repertoires in COVID-19. The data were produced by immunoSEQ multiplex PCR, yet TCRdb's version contains in-frame clones alone and is incomplete. The data hold a few hundred thousand clones, with approximately 92% observed a single time. Input material: peripheral blood. The source of these receptors is a woman under 40 with COVID-19, enrolled during active disease.

The V call is TRBV7-9, the J call TRBJ1-5; 8 nucleotides match TRBD1. J gave up 6 bases and V 1 base, and 2 bases lay outside the gene matches. This CDR3 has 14 amino acids. Germline V gene data show CDR1 as SEHNR and CDR2 as FQNEAQ (reference sequence). The DNA for the CDR3 is TGTGCCAGCAGCTTAGAGGGGACAGGTCAGCCCCAGCATTTT. This encodes CASSLEGTGQPQHF.

V usage is TRBV3-1 (or the pseudogene TRBV3-2) and J usage is TRBJ1-4; 7 bases fit TRBD1. Germline V gives CDR1 LGHDT, CDR2 YNNKEL (reference sequence). The CDR3 runs 16 residues. Trimming cost V 6 bases and J 5 bases; bases outside gene matches: 12. This CDR3 is CASSPVPGQSNEKLFF. As DNA, the CDR3 is TGTGCCAGCAGTCCCGTTCCGGGACAGTCAAATGAAAAACTGTTTTTT.

The rearrangement uses TRBV5-1 and TRBJ2-3, with 10 bases identical to TRBD2. Germline lookup yields CDR1 SGHRS and CDR2 YFSETQ. The CDR3 extends over 15 amino acids. The junction had 9 bases not matched to a gene; V was cut back by 5 bases and J by 6 bases. CDR3 sequence reads: CASSLSGRAGDTQYF. The CDR3 nucleotides are TGCGCCAGCAGTCTGAGCGGGAGGGCCGGGGATACGCAGTATTTT.

The CDR3, as DNA: TGTGCCAGCAGCTTATCCCGTCCCCCGGGGAATGAGCAGTTCTTC. Amino acid sequence: CASSLSRPPGNEQFF. The chain combines TRBV7-3 with TRBJ2-1; maybe TRBD2 (5 bases). The V gene lost 2 bases and the J gene lost 7 bases, with 15 bases spanning the gap. This CDR3 has 15 residues. Germline CDR1 SGHTA, CDR2 FQGTGA.

The chain joins TRBV9 to TRBJ2-5, with a possible D match to TRBD2 (6 bases). Germline V gene lookup returns CDR1 SGDLS and CDR2 YYNGEE. The CDR3 covers 15 residues. V lost 0 bases to trimming and J lost 5 bases, with 14 bases between them. The CDR3 reads CASSVGTSPGETQYF. The CDR3 bases are TGTGCCAGCAGCGTAGGTACTAGCCCAGGGGAGACCCAGTACTTC.

The chain uses TRBV9 and TRBJ2-1; 10 positions match TRBD2. V shed 0 bases, J shed 2 bases, and the junction held 2 bases outside the gene matches. CDR1 is SGDLS and CDR2 is YYNGEE in the germline V gene. The CDR3 length is 16 residues. CDR3 sequence: CASSVDTSGTYNEQFF. CDR3 nucleotides: TGTGCCAGCAGCGTAGATACTAGCGGGACCTACAATGAGCAGTTCTTC.

The genes are TRBV28 and TRBJ2-7; D may be TRBD2 (7 bases). This CDR3 has 14 residues. Trimming removed 8 bases from V and 2 bases from J, with 16 bases in between. Looked up from germline, CDR1 is MDHEN and CDR2 is SYDVKM. The CDR3 DNA reads as TGTGCCAGCGGCAAGGGGGGGGGCCCCTACGAGCAGTACTTC. Its protein is CASGKGGGPYEQYF.

Written as DNA, the CDR3 is TGTGCCAGCAGCTTAGTACGGGGACAGGGATTCTACGAGCAGTACTTC. Its translation is CASSLVRGQGFYEQYF. The chain carries TRBV11-1 and TRBJ2-7; TRBD1 matches 9 bases. CDR3 length: 16 residues. In germline, CDR1 is SGHAT, CDR2 FQDESV (reference sequence). J lost 3 bases, V lost 1 base, and 7 bases had no gene match.

V usage is TRBV4-1 and J usage is TRBJ2-1, with 9 bases aligning to TRBD2. Germline trimming cut 0 bases from V and 6 bases from J; bases unmatched to any gene: 3. In germline, CDR1 is MGHRA, CDR2 YSYEKL. This CDR3 spans 15 amino acids. The DNA for the CDR3 is TGCGCCAGCAGCCAAGATGAGCGGGAGGCCAATGAGCAGTTCTTC. It specifies CASSQDEREANEQFF.

This clone has a single count. For the CDR3, the DNA is TGTGCCAGCAGTTACTCGCGGGGGTTAGAGACCCAGTACTTC. It codes for CASSYSRGLETQYF. V and J are TRBV6-2 or TRBV6-3 and TRBJ2-5; 7 nucleotides agree with TRBD2. V shed 0 bases, J shed 4 bases, and the junction held 2 bases outside the gene matches. Germline V gene data show CDR1 as MNHEY and CDR2 as SVGEGT. The CDR3 runs 14 residues.

CDR3 coding DNA: TGTGCCAGCAGTGAAGCTGGGGCCACAGTAAGGCAGTACTTC. Amino acids: CASSEAGATVRQYF. The rearrangement joins TRBV2 to TRBJ2-7; TRBD1 might be the D (5 bases). Germline values: CDR1 SNHLY, CDR2 FYNNEI. The V end lost 0 bases, the J end lost 9 bases, and 15 bases lay between the germline ends. The CDR3 contains 14 residues.

This chain connects TRBV6-5 to TRBJ2-7; D is perhaps TRBD1 (5 bases). V was cut by 6 bases and J by 6 bases, with 12 bases left in between. The CDR3 has 12 residues. From germline, CDR1 is MNHEY and CDR2 SVGAGI. CDR3 in amino acids: CASRRTHLEQYF. The CDR3 region has the DNA TGTGCCAGCAGGAGGACACATCTCGAGCAGTACTTC.

This chain uses TRBV10-1 with TRBJ1-1, with D perhaps TRBD1 (6 bases). This CDR3 comprises 15 residues. V was pared by 6 bases and J by 6 bases, with 20 bases between. Germline lookup yields CDR1 WNHNN and CDR2 SYGVQD (reference sequence). DNA of the CDR3: TGCGCCAGCAGCCGCCAGAGGACAGCTACATCTGAAGCTTTCTTT. This gives the protein CASSRQRTATSEAFF.

The rearrangement links TRBV30 to TRBJ1-2; D might be TRBD1 (6 bases). CDR1 is GTSNPN, CDR2 SVGIG, per germline (reference sequence). The CDR3 sequence is 13 residues long. Trimming took 5 bases from V and 4 from J, leaving 14 bases between them. CDR3 bases: TGTGCCTGGCGGGGGGCGACAGTCTATGGCTACACCTTC. Translated, it gives CAWRGATVYGYTF.

The rearrangement joins TRBV3-1 (or the pseudogene TRBV3-2) to TRBJ2-5; 12 nucleotides match TRBD2. The CDR3 has 15 residues. V lost 1 base to trimming and J lost 9 bases; unmatched junction nucleotides: 6. CDR1 LGHDT and CDR2 YNNKEL come from the germline V gene (reference sequence). The DNA of the CDR3 is TGTGCCAGCAGCCAAGCCACTAGCGGGAGGAAGGCCCAGTACTTC. It encodes CASSQATSGRKAQYF.

The chain combines TRBV9 with TRBJ2-1; 7 bases match TRBD2. The CDR3 sequence is 17 residues long. V dropped 4 bases and J dropped 5; count of bases not matched to a gene: 15. CDR1 SGDLS and CDR2 YYNGEE come from the germline V gene. The CDR3: CASSPSHWREKDNEQFF. Written as DNA, the CDR3 is TGTGCCAGCAGCCCATCCCATTGGCGGGAGAAGGACAATGAGCAGTTCTTC.

The chain carries TRBV7-2 and TRBJ1-5; D call uncertain. From germline, CDR1 is SGHTA and CDR2 FQGNSA. The CDR3 is 14 residues long. The V and J ends lost 2 bases and 4 bases respectively, with 9 bases between them. The CDR3 loop reads CASSLPGSNQPQHF. CDR3 coding DNA: TGTGCCAGCAGCTTACCGGGAAGTAATCAGCCCCAGCATTTT.

The rearrangement joins TRBV6-6 to TRBJ1-5, with TRBD1 matching over 9 bases. Looked up from germline, CDR1 is MNHNY and CDR2 is SVGAGI (reference sequence). The trim removed 6 bases at V and 6 bases at J, leaving 9 bases unmatched. The CDR3 consists of 15 residues. In DNA, the CDR3 is TGTGCCAGCAGCCCGGGACAGGGATACGGTCAGCCCCAGCATTTT. Amino acids: CASSPGQGYGQPQHF.

V is TRBV6-6 and J is TRBJ2-2, with 7 bases identical to TRBD2. Trimming cost V 0 bases and J 3 bases; bases outside gene matches: 1. Germline V CDR1 and CDR2: MNHNY, SVGAGI (reference sequence). The CDR3 is made up of 15 amino acids. DNA for the CDR3: TGTGCCAGCAGTTACTCTGGGGGGGACACCGGGGAGCTGTTTTTT. This codes for CASSYSGGDTGELFF.

This CDR3 is CASSITQAGQPQHF. CDR3 nucleotide sequence: TGTGCCAGTAGTATAACCCAGGCGGGTCAGCCCCAGCATTTT. The gene calls are TRBV19 and TRBJ1-5; D remains unclear. CDR1 and CDR2 from the germline V gene are LNHDA and SQIVND (reference sequence). With 2 bases removed from V and 6 bases from J, the gap between germline ends came to 11 bases. CDR3 length: 14 residues. Supplemented by reference TRBV19 and TRBJ1-5, the full variable domain reads DGGITQSPKYLFRKEGQNVTLSCEQNLNHDAMYWYRQDPGQGLRLIYYSQIVNDFQKGDIAEGYSVSREKKESFPLTVTSAQKNPTAFYLCASSITQAGQPQHFGDGTRLSIL.

This clone was counted a few times. The V and J genes are TRBV19 and TRBJ1-6, with a possible D match to TRBD1 (6 bases). The V and J ends lost 5 bases and 7 bases respectively, with 15 bases between them. Germline lookup yields CDR1 LNHDA and CDR2 SQIVND (reference sequence). This CDR3 has 15 residues. The CDR3 coding sequence is TGTGCCAGTAGTGCCCCGGGGGGGCAGAATTCACCCCTCCACTTT. Encoded protein: CASSAPGGQNSPLHF.

The rearrangement joins TRBV5-4 to TRBJ2-1, with 8 nucleotides matching TRBD1. The J segment lost 7 bases and the V segment lost 3 bases, leaving 9 bases of the junction unmatched. Germline CDR1 SGHNT, CDR2 YYREEE (reference sequence). The length of the CDR3 is 15 residues. CDR3 region: CASSSPRQGRNEQFF. The CDR3 DNA is TGTGCCAGCAGCTCACCAAGACAGGGGAGGAATGAGCAGTTCTTC.

This chain joins TRBV29-1 and TRBJ1-3, with 10 bases fitting TRBD1. This CDR3 has 15 residues. The trim removed 4 bases at V and 1 base at J, leaving 4 bases unmatched. Per germline, CDR1 SQVTM and CDR2 ANQGSEA. CDR3 nucleotide sequence: TGCAGCGTTGGACGGACAGGGGGATCTGGAAACACCATATATTTT. Residues: CSVGRTGGSGNTIYF.

This clone was seen just once. This chain connects TRBV2 to TRBJ2-3; 10 bases map to TRBD2. CDR1 is SNHLY and CDR2 is FYNNEI in the germline V gene. The CDR3 length is 14 residues. Trimming took 6 bases from V and 7 from J; bases not matched to a gene: 7. The CDR3 sequence: CASREREGRYTQYF. In nucleotides, the CDR3 is TGTGCCAGCAGAGAGCGGGAGGGCCGGTATACGCAGTATTTT.

The chain carries TRBV30 and TRBJ1-1; D not certain. This CDR3 is 13 amino acids long. The germline V and J ends were trimmed by 4 bases and 0 bases, with 9 bases remaining between them. Germline loops: CDR1 GTSNPN, CDR2 SVGIG (reference sequence). The CDR3 reads CAWTSGVNTEAFF. The CDR3 nucleotides read TGTGCCTGGACCAGTGGAGTGAACACTGAAGCTTTCTTT.

This clone was seen just once. This chain joins TRBV5-1 and TRBJ2-7, with 8 bases that match TRBD2. The germline gives CDR1 SGHRS, CDR2 YFSETQ. After removal of 4 bases from V and 5 bases from J, the junction contained 8 bases not matched to a gene. The CDR3 has 14 residues. The CDR3 DNA reads as TGCGCCAGCAGCCCCGGGGGGGGGCTCGACGAGCAGTACTTC. This codes for CASSPGGGLDEQYF.

This clone is a singleton in its sample. The V gene is TRBV5-6, the J gene TRBJ2-1, with a tentative D call TRBD2 (5 bases). V dropped 0 bases and J dropped 6 bases, with 19 bases sitting between them. This CDR3 contains 17 residues. In germline, CDR1 is SGHDT, CDR2 YYEEEE. CDR3 sequence reads: CASSLVVGAAWVNEQFF. Written as DNA, the CDR3 is TGTGCCAGCAGCTTGGTGGTCGGAGCGGCCTGGGTCAATGAGCAGTTCTTC.

This clone was recorded a few times. This chain connects TRBV29-1 to TRBJ2-1; D not resolved. The CDR3 extends over 12 amino acids. Germline V gene lookup returns CDR1 SQVTM and CDR2 ANQGSEA. Deletions cut 3 bases from V and 2 bases from J, with 5 bases between. The CDR3: CSVEQAYNEQFF. The CDR3 DNA follows: TGCAGCGTTGAGCAGGCCTACAATGAGCAGTTCTTC.

The rearrangement uses TRBV6-5 and TRBJ1-1; D is unclear. Germline V gene data show CDR1 as MNHEY and CDR2 as SVGAGI. The CDR3 has 15 amino acids. V gave up 0 bases and J gave up 3 bases, with 11 bases separating them. For the CDR3, the DNA is TGTGCCAGCAGTTACTCGACGGCGGGTTACACTGAAGCTTTCTTT. Protein sequence: CASSYSTAGYTEAFF.